The text below deals with one TCR beta chain. The germline V gene encodes CDR1 LGHNA and CDR2 YNFKEQ. There are 16 residues in the CDR3. The V gene end was trimmed by 4 bases and the J gene end by 0 bases; junction bases not matched to a gene: 7. From the 5' RACE reads, TCRdb called clonotypes with MiXCR, one entry per CDR3 protein. The table shows more than 90,000 distinct CDR3 sequences, with 7% to 8.5% occurring only once. This specimen belongs to a study of T cells after yellow fever vaccination. The TCR originated in a young man who received the YFV17D yellow fever vaccine. This rearrangement joins TRBV4-2 to TRBJ2-3; 7 nucleotides match TRBD2. The material was CD8+ T cells sorted from PBMCs, obtained 45 days after the yellow fever booster vaccination. DNA of the CDR3: TGTGCCAGCAGCCGGCTAGCGGACTCTAGCACAGATACGCAGTATTTT. Translation gives CASSRLADSSTDTQYF.